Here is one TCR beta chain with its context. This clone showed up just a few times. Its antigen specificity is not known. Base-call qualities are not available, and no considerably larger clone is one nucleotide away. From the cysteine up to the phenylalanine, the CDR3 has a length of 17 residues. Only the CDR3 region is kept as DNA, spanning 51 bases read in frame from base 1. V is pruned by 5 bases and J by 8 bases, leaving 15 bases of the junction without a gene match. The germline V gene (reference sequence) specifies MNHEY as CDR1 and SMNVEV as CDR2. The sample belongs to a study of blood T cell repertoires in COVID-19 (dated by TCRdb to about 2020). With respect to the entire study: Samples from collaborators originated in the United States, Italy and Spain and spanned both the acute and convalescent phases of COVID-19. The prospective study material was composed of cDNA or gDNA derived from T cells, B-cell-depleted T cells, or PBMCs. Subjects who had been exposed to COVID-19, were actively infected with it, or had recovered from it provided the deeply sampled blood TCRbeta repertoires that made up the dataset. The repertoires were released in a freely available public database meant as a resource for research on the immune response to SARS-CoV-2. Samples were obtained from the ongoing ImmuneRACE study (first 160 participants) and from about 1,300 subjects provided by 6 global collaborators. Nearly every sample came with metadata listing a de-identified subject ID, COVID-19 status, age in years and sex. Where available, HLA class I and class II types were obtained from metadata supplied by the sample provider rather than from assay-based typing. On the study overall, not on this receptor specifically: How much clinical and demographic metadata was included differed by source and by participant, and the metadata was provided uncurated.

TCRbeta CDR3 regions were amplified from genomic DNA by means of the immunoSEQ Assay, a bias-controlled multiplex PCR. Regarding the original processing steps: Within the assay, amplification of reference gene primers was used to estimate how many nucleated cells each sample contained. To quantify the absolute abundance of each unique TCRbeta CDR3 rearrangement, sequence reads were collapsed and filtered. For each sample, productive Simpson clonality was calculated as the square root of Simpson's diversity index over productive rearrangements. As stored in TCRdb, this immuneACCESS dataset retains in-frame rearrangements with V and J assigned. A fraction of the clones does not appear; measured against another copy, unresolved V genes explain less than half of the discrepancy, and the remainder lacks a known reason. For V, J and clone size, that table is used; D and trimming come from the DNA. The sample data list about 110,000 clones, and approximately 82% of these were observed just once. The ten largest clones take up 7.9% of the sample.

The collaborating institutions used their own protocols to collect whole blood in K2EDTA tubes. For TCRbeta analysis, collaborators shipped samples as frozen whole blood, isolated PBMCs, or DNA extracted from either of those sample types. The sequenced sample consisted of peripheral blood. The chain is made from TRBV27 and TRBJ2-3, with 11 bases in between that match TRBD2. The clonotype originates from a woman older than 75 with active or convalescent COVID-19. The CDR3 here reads CASSPQGLAEIQGTQYF. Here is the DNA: TGTGCCAGCAGTCCACAGGGACTAGCGGAGATTCAGGGTACGCAGTATTTT.